Below are 17 T cell receptor beta chains sequenced from a single sample in a study of CD8 T cells in ankylosing spondylitis. One entry per CDR3 protein results from TCRdb running MiXCR on the 5' RACE reads. The sample lists 200,000 to 250,000 distinct CDR3 sequences, over 7% occurring once. Source material: blood, either unsorted or a sorted T cell fraction (not recorded which). These receptors were collected from a female donor with ankylosing spondylitis or in good health (not recorded which).

Remarks on this clonotype: One end of the junction does not line up with germline, which may come from a read error. The J gene is TRBJ2-3, the V gene TRBV6-2 or TRBV6-3; 7 bases are shared with TRBD2. From germline, CDR1 is MNHEY and CDR2 SVGEGT. The CDR3 covers 18 residues. This CDR3 reads CASSNSVRAGVFTDTQYF. The CDR3, as DNA: TGTGCCAGCAGTAACTCCGTCCGGGCGGGAGTCTTCACAGATACGCAGTATTTT.

This clonotype has a count of ten or more. The V gene is TRBV10-2, the J gene TRBJ2-1; D gene uncertain. Trimming took off 4 bases at V and 8 bases at J, with 6 bases between the two ends. This CDR3 has 11 residues. Germline CDR1 WSHSY, CDR2 SAAADI. CDR3 region: CASSGIDEQFF. In DNA form, the CDR3 reads TGCGCCAGCAGTGGAATCGATGAGCAGTTCTTC.

This clonotype was counted many times. The chain is built from TRBV6-5 and TRBJ2-1, with D possibly being TRBD1 (6 bases). Germline V gene lookup returns CDR1 MNHEY and CDR2 SVGAGI. This CDR3 is 17 amino acids long. V lost 0 bases to trimming and J lost 0 bases, with 12 bases between them. DNA of the CDR3: TGTGCCAGCAGTTACTCGTACAGGGCGAGCTCCTACAATGAGCAGTTCTTC. Its protein is CASSYSYRASSYNEQFF.

At least ten counts were recorded for this clonotype. The chain is built from TRBV20-1 and TRBJ2-3; 9 bases agree with TRBD2. The CDR3 covers 15 residues. Germline V gives CDR1 DFQATT, CDR2 SNEGSKA (reference sequence). V gave up 6 bases and J gave up 4 bases; unmatched junction bases: 11. CDR3 in DNA: TGCAGTGCCACGTCCAGCGGGAGGAGCCCAGATACGCAGTATTTT. This translates into CSATSSGRSPDTQYF.

The chain recombines TRBV6-1 with TRBJ2-7, with 9 bases lining up with TRBD2. The length of the CDR3 is 14 residues. Germline assignment: CDR1 MNHNS and CDR2 SASEGT. V trimming: 10 bases; J trimming: 6 bases; junction bases outside the gene matches: 13. The CDR3 sequence is CATSGGRAAGEQYF. CDR3 in DNA: TGTGCCACCTCTGGCGGGAGGGCCGCAGGCGAGCAGTACTTC.

This clonotype was observed at least ten times. The chain links TRBV12-3 or TRBV12-4 to TRBJ1-1, with unresolved D. This CDR3 has 12 amino acids. V dropped 7 bases and J dropped 3 bases, with 9 bases sitting between them. Written as DNA, the CDR3 is TGTGCCAGCACTGCATCCTACACTGAAGCTTTCTTT. Translated: CASTASYTEAFF.

The table lists this clonotype with many counts. The chain couples TRBV12-3 or TRBV12-4 to TRBJ2-7, with a possible D match to TRBD1 (6 bases). CDR3 length: 14 amino acids. The V and J ends lost 6 bases and 2 bases respectively, with 14 bases between them. The CDR3: CASRDSDNPYEQYF. CDR3 coding DNA: TGTGCCAGCAGGGACAGCGATAATCCCTACGAGCAGTACTTC.

This clonotype was recorded at least ten times. V usage is TRBV12-3 or TRBV12-4 and J usage is TRBJ2-1, with 15 bases matching TRBD2. CDR3 size: 15 residues. V shed 5 bases and J 8 bases; nucleotides not matched to a gene: 4. CDR3 region: CASSAGLAGGYEQFF. The CDR3 DNA is TGTGCCAGCAGTGCCGGACTAGCGGGAGGGTATGAGCAGTTCTTC.

The chain links TRBV7-9 to TRBJ1-2; D unresolved. The CDR3 has 14 residues. Trimming took 1 base from V and 4 from J, leaving 10 bases between them. CDR1 and CDR2 (germline): SEHNR, FQNEAQ (reference sequence). DNA for the CDR3: TGTGCCAGCAGCTTAGACGACTCCCTCTATGGCTACACCTTC. Encoded protein: CASSLDDSLYGYTF.

This clonotype was seen ten or more times. This chain links TRBV5-1 with TRBJ2-2, with D perhaps being TRBD1 or TRBD2 (5 bases each). Germline V gene lookup returns CDR1 SGHRS and CDR2 YFSETQ. V was pared by 1 base and J by 7 bases, with 11 bases between. This CDR3 has 14 amino acids. The DNA of the CDR3 is TGCGCCAGCAGCTTGAGCTCTGGGGGCGGGGAGCTGTTTTTT. Its protein product is CASSLSSGGGELFF.

Comments on this clonotype: A much larger clone differs by one base, so this may be a read error. The chain uses TRBV14 and TRBJ2-2, with D possibly being TRBD2 (5 bases). Per germline, CDR1 SGHDN and CDR2 FVKESK. The CDR3 covers 16 residues. The CDR3 protein is CASSVRAGANTEELFF. CDR3 sequence (DNA): TGTGCCAGCAGCGTACGCGCGGGCGCGAACACCGAGGAGCTGTTTTTT.

The sample holds many counts of this clonotype. The chain uses TRBV28 and TRBJ1-5, with a possible D match to TRBD1 (6 bases). Trimming removed 7 bases at V and 10 bases at J, with 23 bases between. The CDR3 spans 15 residues. CDR1 is MDHEN and CDR2 is SYDVKM in the germline V gene. Written as DNA, the CDR3 is TGTGCCAGCATCGTAAGGGGACACCTCGCAGGTCCCCAGCATTTT. Translated, it gives CASIVRGHLAGPQHF.

This clonotype was seen many times. The rearrangement uses TRBV29-1 and TRBJ2-1; 11 nucleotides agree with TRBD2. After removal of 3 bases from V and 6 bases from J, the junction contained 7 bases not matched to a gene. The germline V gene has CDR1 SQVTM and CDR2 ANQGSEA. CDR3 size: 15 residues. This CDR3 reads CSVEDSGRASNEQFF. In nucleotides, the CDR3 is TGCAGCGTTGAGGATAGCGGGAGGGCCTCCAATGAGCAGTTCTTC.

This clonotype was recorded at least ten times. The gene calls are TRBV7-9 and TRBJ2-7; D not resolved. Germline lookup yields CDR1 SEHNR and CDR2 FQNEAQ (reference sequence). This CDR3 contains 14 residues. V shed 8 bases and J shed 4 bases, with 18 bases lying between them. The CDR3 reads CASGPTIPQYEQYF. The CDR3 DNA is TGTGCCAGCGGTCCCACCATCCCTCAGTACGAGCAGTACTTC.

This clonotype occurred many times. J is TRBJ2-1 and V is TRBV10-2; D is undetermined. Trimming stripped 7 bases from V and 5 bases from J, with 15 bases between. The CDR3 extends over 14 amino acids. Germline V gene data show CDR1 as WSHSY and CDR2 as SAAADI. CDR3 bases: TGCGCCAGCACCCCGGTGGTCAGAGACAATGAGCAGTTCTTC. Protein product: CASTPVVRDNEQFF.

CDR3 in amino acids: CASSPATLADTQYF. CDR3 nucleotides: TGTGCCAGCAGTCCCGCGACACTAGCGGATACGCAGTATTTT. This chain links TRBV28 with TRBJ2-3, with 7 nucleotides matching TRBD2. The CDR3 spans 14 residues. J was trimmed by 6 bases and V by 5 bases; bases with no gene match: 8. Germline loops: CDR1 MDHEN, CDR2 SYDVKM.

The chain joins TRBV21-1 to TRBJ2-1; the table calls TRBD2, which could not be checked here. TRBV21-1 is a known pseudogene. This CDR3 comprises 17 residues. The CDR3 DNA reads as TGTGCCAGCAGCAGTAGAAGGTCTTCCCGCCTTAGGGATGAGCAGTTCTTC. This codes for CASSSRRSSRLRDEQFF.